The clone carrying this TCR beta chain was seen a handful of times. Its antigen is not known. These data are taken from a study of T cells after yellow fever vaccination. The wider study: The SMART-Seq v4 Ultra Low Input method served to prepare the low-cell-number fractions.

Study results and limitations: At 96% for CD4 and over 80% for CD8, most primary-vaccination clones showed up again after the booster. Relatively few clonotypes were ones that appeared in both CD4 and CD8 compartments.

TCRdb recomputed calls from the 5' RACE reads with MiXCR, one row per CDR3 protein. The sample has hundreds of thousands of distinct CDR3 sequences; around a sixth are singletons. The CDR3 extends over 16 amino acids. Germline CDR1 reads LNHNV; CDR2 reads YYDKDF (reference sequence). V trimming: 5 bases; J trimming: 2 bases; junction bases outside the gene matches: 4. The chain employs TRBV15 and TRBJ2-5; 14 bases are a match to TRBD2. The source is a man between 18 and 35 years old who received the YFV17D yellow fever vaccine. The sequencing here drew on PBMCs, taken 4 to 5 days after the first yellow fever vaccination. The CDR3 is CATSRGTSGGQETQYF. The CDR3 coding sequence is TGTGCCACCAGCCGTGGGACTAGCGGGGGTCAAGAGACCCAGTACTTC.